The T cell receptor (beta chain) under discussion was sequenced for a study of blood T cell repertoires in COVID-19. The CDR3 is made up of 17 amino acids. V lost 8 bases and J lost 2, with 25 bases in between. CDR1 is LGHDT and CDR2 is YNNKEL in the germline V gene (reference sequence). Original data processing: Reference gene primer amplification gave estimated nucleated cell counts. Some clones are missing from TCRdb's copy, which holds only in-frame ones; the method was immunoSEQ multiplex PCR. The V and J calls and clone size come from that table; D and trimming were worked out from the DNA. This table has roughly 210,000 clones, 80% to 85% appearing once.

The rearrangement links TRBV3-1 (or the pseudogene TRBV3-2) to TRBJ2-7, with D tentatively TRBD2 (7 bases). Sequencing was performed on peripheral blood. The TCR originated in a woman older than 75 with COVID-19, enrolled during active disease. For the CDR3, the DNA is TGTGCCAGCTTATCCCTGTCTAAGGGGGGGTCAACCTACGAGCAGTACTTC. Translated: CASLSLSKGGSTYEQYF.